These 14 T cell receptor beta chains came from one sample sequenced in a study of blood T cell repertoires in COVID-19. Libraries were prepared by immunoSEQ multiplex PCR; TCRdb keeps only in-frame clonotypes and omits some of them. Of almost 30,000 clones in the sample, nearly 80% were seen once. The sample consisted of peripheral blood. These receptor sequences come from a woman aged 70-85 years with acute or convalescent COVID-19.

CDR3 nucleotide sequence: TGTGCCAGCAGCCCCACAGGGGTGGTAGCAGATACGCAGTATTTT. Amino acid sequence: CASSPTGVVADTQYF. This chain uses TRBV9 with TRBJ2-3, with 7 bases matching TRBD1. Looked up from germline, CDR1 is SGDLS and CDR2 is YYNGEE. This CDR3 is 15 amino acids long. The junction had 9 bases not matched to a gene; V was cut back by 4 bases and J by 4 bases.

This clone has only a few counts. The chain combines TRBV5-6 with TRBJ2-2, with 7 bases aligning to TRBD2. This CDR3 contains 17 residues. In germline, CDR1 is SGHDT, CDR2 YYEEEE. V was clipped by 7 bases and J by 1 base; unmatched bases: 13. The CDR3 DNA reads as TGTGCCAGCGGGCCCGTCCAGCGGGATAGGAACACCGGGGAGCTGTTTTTT. Its translation: CASGPVQRDRNTGELFF.

V is TRBV28 and J is TRBJ1-6; D is undetermined. Trimming removed 7 bases from V and 4 bases from J, with 14 bases in between. The CDR3 is 15 residues long. Germline CDR1 MDHEN, CDR2 SYDVKM. The CDR3 coding sequence is TGTGCCAGCAACAGCCCTGCTGGGTATAATTCACCCCTCCACTTT. Translating gives CASNSPAGYNSPLHF.

This clone was detected once. CDR3 in DNA: TGTGCCAGCAGCGTAGGGTGGGGCGGAACCTACGAGCAGTACTTC. As protein: CASSVGWGGTYEQYF. V is TRBV11-1 and J is TRBJ2-7; a weak D match, TRBD1 (5 bases). The CDR3 has 15 residues. Between the trimmed V and J ends, which lost 5 bases and 2 bases, there was a span of 16 bases. Germline V gene lookup returns CDR1 SGHAT and CDR2 FQDESV (reference sequence).

The genes are TRBV12-3 or TRBV12-4 and TRBJ1-6; 7 bases line up with TRBD1. V lost 6 bases to trimming and J lost 10 bases; unmatched junction nucleotides: 6. The CDR3 spans 13 residues. DNA for the CDR3: TGTGCCAGCAGAAGACAGGGACGGTCACCCCTCCACTTT. Protein product: CASRRQGRSPLHF.

The CDR3 reads CASSRGAGQGWEQYF. CDR3 DNA sequence: TGTGCCAGCAGCAGGGGGGCGGGACAGGGATGGGAGCAGTACTTC. The chain recombines TRBV5-5 with TRBJ2-7, with 9 positions matching TRBD1. Looked up from germline, CDR1 is SGHKS and CDR2 is YYEKEE (reference sequence). V shed 4 bases and J 7 bases; nucleotides not matched to a gene: 12. This CDR3 has 15 residues.

This CDR3 reads CASSFMASGGRNEQFF. The CDR3 region has the DNA TGTGCCAGCAGTTTTATGGCCTCGGGCGGGAGGAATGAGCAGTTCTTC. This chain uses TRBV28 with TRBJ2-1; TRBD2 aligns across 8 bases. V shed 3 bases, J shed 7 bases, and the junction held 11 bases outside the gene matches. CDR3 length: 16 amino acids. Germline V gene sequence: CDR1 MDHEN, CDR2 SYDVKM.

The count of this clone is one. The genes are TRBV13 and TRBJ1-1; weak D call: TRBD1 (5 bases). The CDR3 contains 15 residues. CDR1 and CDR2 (germline): PRHDT, FYEKMQ (reference sequence). Trimming removed 6 bases at V and 4 bases at J, with 18 bases between. CDR3 coding DNA: TGTGCCAGCAGACCATCCCCCAGGGTCGGCACTGAAGCTTTCTTT. It yields the protein CASRPSPRVGTEAFF.

The chain uses TRBV7-8 and TRBJ2-3, with D possibly TRBD1 on 6 matching bases. The CDR3 has 13 amino acids. V gave up 5 bases and J gave up 4 bases, with 10 bases separating them. CDR1 and CDR2 from the germline V gene are SGHVS and FQNEAQ. In DNA, the CDR3 is TGTGCCAGCAGCCTAAGGACAGCAGATACGCAGTATTTT. Its translation: CASSLRTADTQYF.

The chain is built from TRBV11-1 and TRBJ2-1; 9 bases fit TRBD2. V shed 0 bases, J shed 2 bases, and the junction held 2 bases outside the gene matches. The germline V gene has CDR1 SGHAT and CDR2 FQDESV (reference sequence). CDR3 length: 16 residues. CDR3 bases: TGTGCCAGCAGCTTAGCGGCTAGCGGGGCCTACAATGAGCAGTTCTTC. Translated: CASSLAASGAYNEQFF.

This clone was detected only a few times. The rearrangement joins TRBV5-4 to TRBJ1-1; 9 bases match TRBD1. The trim removed 1 base at V and 6 bases at J, leaving 4 bases unmatched. The CDR3 has 14 residues. Germline assignment: CDR1 SGHNT and CDR2 YYREEE (reference sequence). CDR3 amino acids: CASSLTGGASEAFF. The CDR3 nucleotides read TGTGCCAGCAGCTTGACAGGGGGCGCTTCTGAAGCTTTCTTT.

The chain combines TRBV5-4 with TRBJ1-4, with D possibly TRBD1 on 5 matching bases. V gave up 4 bases and J gave up 6 bases, with 13 bases separating them. CDR1 is SGHNT and CDR2 is YYREEE in the germline V gene (reference sequence). CDR3 length equals 14 residues. The DNA for the CDR3 is TGTGCCAGCAGCCCCCGGGGAGGGGATGAAAAACTGTTTTTT. Its protein product is CASSPRGGDEKLFF.

The chain is built from TRBV9 and TRBJ2-3; 9 positions match TRBD2. This CDR3 is 19 amino acids long. With 4 bases clipped from V and 3 bases from J, the junction kept 18 bases outside the gene matches. Germline V gene sequence: CDR1 SGDLS, CDR2 YYNGEE. CDR3 protein: CASSPERLAGVARTDTQYF. The CDR3 DNA is TGTGCCAGCAGCCCCGAACGGTTAGCGGGGGTCGCCCGGACAGATACGCAGTATTTT.

This clone was recorded only once. The chain recombines TRBV7-2 with TRBJ2-1, with TRBD2 identical over 12 bases. The CDR3 runs to 18 residues. Germline CDR1 reads SGHTA; CDR2 reads FQGNSA. The trim removed 5 bases at V and 2 bases at J, leaving 10 bases unmatched. The CDR3 DNA reads as TGTGCCAGCAGCCGCGCTAGCGGGGGGGTAACCCCCTACAATGAGCAGTTCTTC. This encodes CASSRASGGVTPYNEQFF. Together with reference TRBV7-2 and TRBJ2-1, the CDR3 gives the full variable domain: GAGVSQSPSNKVTEKGKDVELRCDPISGHTALYWYRQSLGQGLEFLIYFQGNSAPDKSGLPSDRFSAERTGGSVSTLTIQRTQQEDSAVYLCASSRASGGVTPYNEQFFGPGTRLTVL.